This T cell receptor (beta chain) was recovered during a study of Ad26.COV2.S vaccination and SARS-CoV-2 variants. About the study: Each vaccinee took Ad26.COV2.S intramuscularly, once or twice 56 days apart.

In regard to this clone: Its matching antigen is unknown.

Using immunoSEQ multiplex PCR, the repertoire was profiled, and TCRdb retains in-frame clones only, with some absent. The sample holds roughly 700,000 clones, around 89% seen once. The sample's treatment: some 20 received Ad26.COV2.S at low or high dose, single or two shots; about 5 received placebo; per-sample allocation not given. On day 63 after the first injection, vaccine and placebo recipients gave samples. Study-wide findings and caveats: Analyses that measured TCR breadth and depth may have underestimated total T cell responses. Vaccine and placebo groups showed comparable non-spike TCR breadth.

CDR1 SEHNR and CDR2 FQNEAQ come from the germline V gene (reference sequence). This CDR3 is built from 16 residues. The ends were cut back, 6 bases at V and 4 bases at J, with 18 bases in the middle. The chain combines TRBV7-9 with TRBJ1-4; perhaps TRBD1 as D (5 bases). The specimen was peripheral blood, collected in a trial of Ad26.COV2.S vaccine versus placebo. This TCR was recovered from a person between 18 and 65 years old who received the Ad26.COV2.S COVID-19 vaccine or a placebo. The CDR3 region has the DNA TGTGCCAGCAGATCGGGACCTACGGATGGTAATGAAAAACTGTTTTTT. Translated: CASRSGPTDGNEKLFF.